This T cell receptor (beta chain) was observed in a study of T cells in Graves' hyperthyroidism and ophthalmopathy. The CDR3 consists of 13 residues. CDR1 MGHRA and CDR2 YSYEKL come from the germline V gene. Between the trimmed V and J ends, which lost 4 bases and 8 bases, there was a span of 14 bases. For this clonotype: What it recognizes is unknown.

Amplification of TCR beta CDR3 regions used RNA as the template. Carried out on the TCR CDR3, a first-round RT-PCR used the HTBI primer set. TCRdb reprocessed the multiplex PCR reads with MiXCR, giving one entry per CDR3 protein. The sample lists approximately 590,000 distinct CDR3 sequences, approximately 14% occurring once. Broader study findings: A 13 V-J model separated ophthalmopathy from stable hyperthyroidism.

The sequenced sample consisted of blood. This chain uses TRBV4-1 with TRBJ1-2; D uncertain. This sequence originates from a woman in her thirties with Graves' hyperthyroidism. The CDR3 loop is CASSPTKLRGYTF. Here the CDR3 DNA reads TGCGCCAGCAGCCCTACAAAACTAAGGGGCTACACCTTC.